This TCR beta chain was captured in a study of blood T cell repertoires in COVID-19. Study context: The cDNA or gDNA used as material had been derived from T cells, B-cell-depleted T cells, or PBMCs.

This CDR3 has 15 amino acids. Germline V gives CDR1 GTSNPN, CDR2 SVGIG (reference sequence). V dropped 0 bases and J dropped 4 bases, with 15 bases sitting between them. Source study methods: Estimates of nucleated cell counts were drawn from the amplification of reference gene primers. Assay used: immunoSEQ multiplex PCR; TCRdb lists only in-frame clones, some missing. Clonal size and the V and J genes are those of that table, whereas D and trimming came from the DNA. There are approximately 360,000 clones in the sample; around 90% occur only once, and 6.5% to 7% lies in the top ten. This clone came up once.

Specimen: peripheral blood. The TCR comes from a man aged 18 to 30 with active or convalescent COVID-19. The chain employs TRBV30 and TRBJ1-1, with TRBD1 as a possible D gene (6 bases). CDR3: CAWSVSGGSGTEAFF. CDR3 nucleotide sequence: TGTGCCTGGAGTGTAAGCGGGGGCTCAGGCACTGAAGCTTTCTTT.